Below, 23 T cell receptor beta chains from the same sample are listed, as sequenced in a study of blood T cells in healthy people across ages. Using a J-beta primer mix together with a sample-barcoded 5' primer, a second PCR was run for roughly 7 to 12 cycles. TCRdb re-derived calls from the 5' RACE reads in MiXCR, one entry per CDR3 protein. Of about 1,400,000 distinct CDR3 sequences listed, approximately 59% are singletons. The sequencing sample was made of blood. The receptors here all came from a man aged 18 to 35 in good health.

There are a few counts of this clonotype. CDR3 nucleotide sequence: TGTGCCAGCAGTGAAACCGGGACGGCCTTTTATGGCTACACCTTC. It encodes CASSETGTAFYGYTF. This chain uses TRBV6-1 with TRBJ1-2, with a tentative D call TRBD1 (5 bases). Germline CDR1 MNHNS, CDR2 SASEGT. V lost 2 bases, J lost 5 bases, and 15 bases lay in between. The CDR3 is 15 amino acids.

V is TRBV6-5 and J is TRBJ2-3; 12 bases line up with TRBD2. Looked up from germline, CDR1 is MNHEY and CDR2 is SVGAGI. This CDR3 is 16 amino acids long. The V and J ends lost 6 bases and 2 bases, in that order; junction bases with no gene match: 6. CDR3 in DNA: TGTGCCAGCAGGCCCGGGACTAGCGGGTACACAGATACGCAGTATTTT. Translating it yields CASRPGTSGYTDTQYF.

The chain has TRBV5-1 and TRBJ2-1; 10 positions match TRBD2. The germline V gene has CDR1 SGHRS and CDR2 YFSETQ. With 4 bases clipped from V and 5 bases from J, the junction kept 12 bases outside the gene matches. This CDR3 has 17 amino acids. As DNA, the CDR3 is TGCGCCAGCAGCCATAATTTGGGACTAGCGCAAGACAATGAGCAGTTCTTC. Amino acids: CASSHNLGLAQDNEQFF.

The chain links TRBV5-1 to TRBJ2-1; D is possibly TRBD1 or TRBD2 (5 bases each). Trimming stripped 4 bases from V and 6 bases from J, with 14 bases between. The CDR3 is 14 amino acids. Germline V CDR1 and CDR2: SGHRS, YFSETQ. Written as DNA, the CDR3 is TGCGCCAGCAGCCCCTTTAGTGGGGGCAATGAGCAGTTCTTC. Its translation: CASSPFSGGNEQFF. Full variable domain (outside the CDR3, taken from reference TRBV5-1 and TRBJ2-1): KAGVTQTPRYLIKTRGQQVTLSCSPISGHRSVSWYQQTPGQGLQFLFEYFSETQRNKGNFPGRFSGRQFSNSRSEMNVSTLELGDSALYLCASSPFSGGNEQFFGPGTRLTVL.

The chain uses TRBV27 and TRBJ2-1; 10 nucleotides agree with TRBD2. V lost 8 bases to trimming and J lost 7 bases; unmatched junction nucleotides: 8. Germline lookup yields CDR1 MNHEY and CDR2 SMNVEV (reference sequence). The CDR3 loop spans 14 amino acids. CDR3 in DNA: TGTGCCAGCCGACTAGCGGGTAGGGTGAATGAGCAGTTCTTC. As protein: CASRLAGRVNEQFF.

Remarks on this clonotype: Germline is not matched at one junction end, which may reflect a read error. This chain links TRBV10-3 with TRBJ2-6, with a tentative D call TRBD2 (6 bases). This CDR3 is 17 amino acids long. The germline V gene has CDR1 ENHRY and CDR2 SYGVKD. The CDR3 sequence is CAISEAGPISGANVPTF. CDR3 nucleotide sequence: TGTGCCATCAGTGAGGCGGGGCCGATCTCTGGGGCCAACGTCCCGACTTTC.

The rearrangement joins TRBV4-1 to TRBJ1-4; tentative D call: TRBD1 (5 bases). Germline V gives CDR1 MGHRA, CDR2 YSYEKL. The CDR3 has 16 residues. Trimming pared 5 bases from V and 2 bases from J, leaving 15 bases between. The CDR3 loop reads CASSDLQASTNEKLFF. The CDR3 DNA reads as TGCGCCAGCAGCGACCTACAGGCGTCCACTAATGAAAAACTGTTTTTT.

The chain links TRBV5-1 to TRBJ2-1; TRBD2 might be the D (5 bases). V shed 1 base and J shed 8 bases, with 16 bases lying between them. In germline, CDR1 is SGHRS, CDR2 YFSETQ. There are 15 residues in the CDR3. The CDR3 here is CASSLPTGSVDEQFF. The DNA of the CDR3 is TGCGCCAGCAGCTTGCCGACGGGGTCAGTTGATGAGCAGTTCTTC.

V gene TRBV3-1 combines with J gene TRBJ2-7; D is perhaps TRBD1 (5 bases). Germline V gene lookup returns CDR1 LGHDT and CDR2 YNNKEL (reference sequence). The length of the CDR3 is 16 residues. The V end was cut by 2 bases, the J end by 6 bases, with 20 bases between. The CDR3 spells CASSQPFGAGWGEQYF. CDR3 nucleotide sequence: TGTGCCAGCAGCCAACCCTTTGGGGCAGGGTGGGGCGAGCAGTACTTC.

This chain links TRBV6-5 with TRBJ2-7, with 9 bases aligning to TRBD2. This CDR3 is built from 18 residues. Germline CDR1 is MNHEY and CDR2 is SVGAGI. V was clipped by 4 bases and J by 1 base; unmatched bases: 14. CDR3 DNA: TGTGCCAGCAGTTCCTTTAGCGGGAGCACTCAGTCGTCCTACGAGCAGTACTTC. It encodes CASSSFSGSTQSSYEQYF.

V gene TRBV15 combines with J gene TRBJ2-1; TRBD2 matches at 9 bases. With 5 bases clipped from V and 9 bases from J, the junction kept 14 bases outside the gene matches. The CDR3 has 16 amino acids. In germline, CDR1 is LNHNV, CDR2 YYDKDF (reference sequence). The CDR3 region is CATSLLAGGRDGEQFF. CDR3 coding DNA: TGTGCCACCAGCCTCTTGGCGGGGGGGCGAGATGGTGAGCAGTTCTTC.

This clonotype was picked up a small number of times. The chain employs TRBV29-1 and TRBJ2-1, with 7 bases matching TRBD2. CDR3 length: 13 residues. Per the germline V gene, CDR1 is SQVTM and CDR2 is ANQGSEA. The ends lost 4 bases at V and 3 bases at J; junction bases unmatched: 3. The CDR3 DNA reads TGCAGCGTTGTTCTAGCGGACTACAATGAGCAGTTCTTC. This gives the protein CSVVLADYNEQFF.

This clonotype was observed a handful of times. The chain employs TRBV6-1 and TRBJ1-1, with D unclear. The germline V and J ends were trimmed by 3 bases and 0 bases, with 2 bases remaining between them. Germline-derived CDR1 and CDR2 are MNHNS and SASEGT. The CDR3 has 12 residues. This chain's CDR3 is CASSEVNTEAFF. The CDR3 nucleotides read TGTGCCAGCAGTGAGGTGAACACTGAAGCTTTCTTT.

CDR3 amino acids: CASSPRGRNYNEQFF. The CDR3 DNA sequence: TGTGCCAGCAGCCCTCGGGGCAGAAATTACAATGAGCAGTTCTTC. The genes are TRBV4-2 and TRBJ2-1; D tentatively reads TRBD1 or TRBD2 (5 bases each). Trimming shortened V by 4 bases and J by 4 bases, and 14 bases separated the two germline ends. The length of the CDR3 is 15 residues. The germline V gene has CDR1 LGHNA and CDR2 YNFKEQ.

This chain connects TRBV29-1 to TRBJ2-1, with TRBD2 identical over 7 bases. Trimming cost V 7 bases and J 5 bases; bases outside gene matches: 5. Germline V gives CDR1 SQVTM, CDR2 ANQGSEA. This CDR3 contains 12 residues. The CDR3 region has the DNA TGCAGCGCCAAGGGACTAAACAATGAGCAGTTCTTC. Translating it yields CSAKGLNNEQFF.

The chain joins TRBV20-1 to TRBJ2-7; D is ambiguous. From germline, CDR1 is DFQATT and CDR2 SNEGSKA (reference sequence). Trimming stripped 6 bases from V and 3 bases from J, with 12 bases between. The length of the CDR3 is 12 residues. CDR3 DNA: TGCAGTGCCACCCAAGGAGACTACGAGCAGTACTTC. It yields the protein CSATQGDYEQYF.

With respect to this clonotype: Sequence at one end of the junction differs from germline and may be a read error. The chain couples TRBV11-2 to TRBJ1-2; D not certain. CDR3 length: 14 amino acids. Germline V lookup: CDR1 SGHAT, CDR2 FQNNGV. The CDR3 loop reads CASSLDNSWYGNTF. The DNA for the CDR3 is TGTGCCAGCAGCTTAGATAACTCCTGGTATGGCAACACCTTC.

In this sample, this clonotype turned up many times. The chain links TRBV27 to TRBJ2-7, with 7 bases matching TRBD1. This CDR3 comprises 14 residues. J lost 2 bases, V lost 3 bases, and 4 bases had no gene match. Germline-derived CDR1 and CDR2 are MNHEY and SMNVEV (reference sequence). The CDR3 coding sequence is TGTGCCAGCAGTTTCTCCGGGACAGCCTACGAGCAGTACTTC. It translates to CASSFSGTAYEQYF.

The chain combines TRBV7-2 with TRBJ2-1; no firm D call. In germline, CDR1 is SGHTA, CDR2 FQGNSA. CDR3 length equals 15 residues. V was shortened by 4 bases and J by 6 bases, with 16 bases between the two germline ends. CDR3: CASSSTTYVLNEQFF. The CDR3 DNA reads as TGTGCCAGCAGCTCAACGACGTACGTGCTCAATGAGCAGTTCTTC.

V is TRBV3-1 and J is TRBJ2-1, with 9 bases lining up with TRBD1. The length of the CDR3 is 17 residues. Losses at the gene ends were 0 bases for V and 4 bases for J; bases not matched to a gene: 7. Germline values: CDR1 LGHDT, CDR2 YNNKEL (reference sequence). This CDR3 is CASSQDYRTGAYNEQFF. In DNA form, the CDR3 reads TGTGCCAGCAGCCAAGATTATAGGACAGGGGCTTACAATGAGCAGTTCTTC.

The chain carries TRBV6-2 or TRBV6-3 and TRBJ2-4; D remains unclear. CDR3 length equals 12 residues. CDR1 MNHEY and CDR2 SVGEGT come from the germline V gene. Deletions cut 4 bases from V and 8 bases from J, with 9 bases between. CDR3 bases: TGTGCCAGCAGTTCTAGTTTTTACATTCAGTACTTC. It yields the protein CASSSSFYIQYF.

Details on this clonotype: The junction differs from germline at one of its ends, possibly a read error. V and J are TRBV7-8 and TRBJ2-6, with a weak D call TRBD1 (6 bases). This CDR3 has 20 amino acids. In germline, CDR1 is SGHVS, CDR2 FQNEAQ. CDR3 loop: CVSSPQFSVGQYSGANVLTF. The CDR3 DNA reads as TGTGTCAGCAGCCCACAATTCTCGGTTGGACAGTACTCTGGGGCCAACGTCCTGACTTTC.

As for this clonotype: This may come from a read error, since a much larger clone is one base off. V usage is TRBV6-5 and J usage is TRBJ2-5; D may correspond to TRBD1 or TRBD2 (5 bases each). This CDR3 has 15 amino acids. CDR1 MNHEY and CDR2 SVGAGI come from the germline V gene. CDR3 in DNA: TGTGCCAGCAGTTACCGCCAGGGCCTCCCAGGGACCCGGTACTTC. It translates to CASSYRQGLPGTRYF.